One sample yielded the 12 T cell receptor beta chains listed below, sequenced in a study of lymphopenia after photon versus proton radiotherapy. TCRdb's copy holds only in-frame clones and misses some; the assay was immunoSEQ multiplex PCR. The data hold 20,000 to 25,000 clones, with more than 85% observed a single time. Specimen: peripheral blood, collected from a patient treated with proton-based radiotherapy. These receptors were collected from a man of 80 years or more with esophageal cancer.

This chain joins TRBV7-2 and TRBJ2-7; 9 bases line up with TRBD2. This CDR3 is 14 amino acids long. Germline-derived CDR1 and CDR2 are SGHTA and FQGNSA. The trim removed 1 base at V and 7 bases at J, leaving 5 bases unmatched. CDR3 residues: CASSLDSGGREQYF. CDR3 nucleotide sequence: TGTGCCAGCAGCTTAGATAGCGGGGGTCGGGAGCAGTACTTC.

The V call is TRBV5-6, the J call TRBJ1-5; D is perhaps TRBD1 (6 bases). Germline CDR1 and CDR2: SGHDT and YYEEEE. This CDR3 comprises 17 residues. V gave up 0 bases and J gave up 0 bases, with 13 bases separating them. In DNA form, the CDR3 reads TGTGCCAGCAGCTTGGGGTGGACAGATTATAGCAATCAGCCCCAGCATTTT. Translation gives CASSLGWTDYSNQPQHF.

The J gene is TRBJ2-5, the V gene TRBV19, with 8 bases fitting TRBD2. The CDR3 sequence is 15 residues long. V was clipped by 8 bases and J by 1 base; unmatched bases: 9. Germline V gene sequence: CDR1 LNHDA, CDR2 SQIVND (reference sequence). Here the CDR3 reads CASAMRGGPQETQYF. The CDR3 nucleotides read TGTGCCAGTGCCATGCGCGGGGGGCCCCAAGAGACCCAGTACTTC.

The V and J genes are TRBV9 and TRBJ2-1; 11 bases agree with TRBD2. Per the germline V gene, CDR1 is SGDLS and CDR2 is YYNGEE. The CDR3 runs to 22 residues. The V and J ends lost 1 base and 7 bases, in that order; junction bases with no gene match: 25. As DNA, the CDR3 is TGTGCCAGCAGCGTAACACCCCCCCGGACTAGCGGGTTAGGTTTGTCGGGGAATGAGCAGTTCTTC. As protein: CASSVTPPRTSGLGLSGNEQFF.

This sequence joins TRBV7-8 and TRBJ1-5; the D gene is possibly TRBD1 (5 bases). Germline V CDR1 and CDR2: SGHVS, FQNEAQ. The CDR3 is 13 amino acids. Between the trimmed V and J ends, which lost 1 base and 11 bases, there was a span of 12 bases. The CDR3: CASSLDGAGAQHF. CDR3 coding DNA: TGTGCCAGCAGCTTAGATGGGGCCGGGGCCCAGCATTTT.

The chain is built from TRBV2 and TRBJ1-1; D ambiguous. Germline-derived CDR1 and CDR2 are SNHLY and FYNNEI. This CDR3 has 17 amino acids. Trimming stripped 6 bases from V and 4 bases from J, with 24 bases between. The CDR3 region has the DNA TGTGCCAGCAGAGCCGAGGCCGGCGGGGTGGCGGCCACTGAAGCTTTCTTT. Translation gives CASRAEAGGVAATEAFF.

This chain links TRBV5-5 with TRBJ2-1; D remains ambiguous. The germline V gene encodes CDR1 SGHKS and CDR2 YYEKEE (reference sequence). With 0 bases removed from V and 10 bases from J, the gap between germline ends came to 5 bases. CDR3 length equals 11 residues. CDR3 DNA: TGTGCCAGCAGCTTGGACTCGGAGCAGTTCTTC. This translates into CASSLDSEQFF.

The CDR3: CASRGGSSGNTIYF. DNA for the CDR3: TGTGCCAGCAGGGGTGGCAGCTCTGGAAACACCATATATTTT. This rearrangement joins TRBV6-6 to TRBJ1-3; D not resolved. The germline V gene has CDR1 MNHNY and CDR2 SVGAGI (reference sequence). V was trimmed by 6 bases and J by 0 bases, leaving 9 bases between them. The CDR3 has 14 residues.

The chain links TRBV6-1 to TRBJ1-4, with 8 bases matching TRBD1. CDR1 MNHNS and CDR2 SASEGT come from the germline V gene. J was trimmed by 3 bases and V by 11 bases; bases with no gene match: 8. This CDR3 region has 14 residues. CDR3 coding DNA: TGTGCCGGCGGTGACAGGGGTGCTAATGAAAAACTGTTTTTT. This gives the protein CAGGDRGANEKLFF.

The genes are TRBV7-3 and TRBJ2-2; 14 bases map to TRBD2. The J segment lost 1 base and the V segment lost 3 bases, leaving 7 bases of the junction unmatched. Per germline, CDR1 SGHTA and CDR2 FQGTGA. There are 19 residues in the CDR3. CDR3 loop: CASSLDKGTSGGNTGELFF. The CDR3 nucleotides are TGTGCCAGCAGCTTGGATAAGGGGACTAGCGGGGGGAACACCGGGGAGCTGTTTTTT.

J is TRBJ2-1 and V is TRBV7-8, with TRBD2 as a possible D gene (5 bases). The CDR3 runs to 16 residues. V lost 2 bases, J lost 7 bases, and 18 bases lay in between. The V gene's germline CDR1 is SGHVS and CDR2 FQNEAQ. The CDR3 reads CASSLRVRFGVNEQFF. CDR3 nucleotides: TGTGCCAGCAGCTTACGGGTGAGGTTCGGGGTTAATGAGCAGTTCTTC.

This chain connects TRBV5-1 to TRBJ1-6; no definite D call. This CDR3 has 15 amino acids. CDR1 is SGHRS, CDR2 YFSETQ, per germline. Trimming shortened V by 0 bases and J by 0 bases, and 4 bases separated the two germline ends. CDR3 in amino acids: CASSLVSSYNSPLHF. As DNA, the CDR3 is TGCGCCAGCAGCTTGGTTAGCTCCTATAATTCACCCCTCCACTTT. Full variable domain (remainder filled in from reference TRBV5-1 and TRBJ1-6): KAGVTQTPRYLIKTRGQQVTLSCSPISGHRSVSWYQQTPGQGLQFLFEYFSETQRNKGNFPGRFSGRQFSNSRSEMNVSTLELGDSALYLCASSLVSSYNSPLHFGNGTRLTVT.